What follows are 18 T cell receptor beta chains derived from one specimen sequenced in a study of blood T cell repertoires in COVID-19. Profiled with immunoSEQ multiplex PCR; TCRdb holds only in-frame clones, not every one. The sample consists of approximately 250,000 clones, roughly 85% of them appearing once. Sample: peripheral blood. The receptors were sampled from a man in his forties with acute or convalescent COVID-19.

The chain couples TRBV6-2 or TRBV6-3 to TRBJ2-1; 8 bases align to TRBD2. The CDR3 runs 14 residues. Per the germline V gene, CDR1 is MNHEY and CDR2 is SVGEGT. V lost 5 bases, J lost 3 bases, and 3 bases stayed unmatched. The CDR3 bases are TGTGCCAGCAGTCGACTAGCGAACTACAATGAGCAGTTCTTC. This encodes CASSRLANYNEQFF.

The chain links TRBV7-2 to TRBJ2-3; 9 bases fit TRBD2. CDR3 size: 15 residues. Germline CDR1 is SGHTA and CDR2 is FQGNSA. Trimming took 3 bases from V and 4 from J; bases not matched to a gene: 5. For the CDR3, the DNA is TGTGCCAGCAGCTTCACACAGCGGGGGGCAGATACGCAGTATTTT. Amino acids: CASSFTQRGADTQYF.

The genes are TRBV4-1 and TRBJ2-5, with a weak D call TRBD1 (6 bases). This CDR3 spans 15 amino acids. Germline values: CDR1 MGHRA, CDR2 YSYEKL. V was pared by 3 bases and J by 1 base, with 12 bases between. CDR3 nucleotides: TGCGCCAGCAGCCAGGGGTGGACAGTCCAAGAGACCCAGTACTTC. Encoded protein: CASSQGWTVQETQYF.

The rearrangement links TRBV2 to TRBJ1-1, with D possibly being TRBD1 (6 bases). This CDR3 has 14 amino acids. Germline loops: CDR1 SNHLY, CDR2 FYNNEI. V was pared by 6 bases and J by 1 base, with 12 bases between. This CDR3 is CASSIGTRNTEAFF. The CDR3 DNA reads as TGTGCCAGCAGCATCGGGACACGGAACACTGAAGCTTTCTTT.

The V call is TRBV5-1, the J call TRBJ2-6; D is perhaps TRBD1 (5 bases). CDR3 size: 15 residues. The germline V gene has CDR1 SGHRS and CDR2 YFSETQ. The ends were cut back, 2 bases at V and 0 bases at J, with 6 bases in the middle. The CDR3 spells CASSFDSSGANVLTF. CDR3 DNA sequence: TGCGCCAGCAGCTTCGACAGCTCTGGGGCCAACGTCCTGACTTTC.

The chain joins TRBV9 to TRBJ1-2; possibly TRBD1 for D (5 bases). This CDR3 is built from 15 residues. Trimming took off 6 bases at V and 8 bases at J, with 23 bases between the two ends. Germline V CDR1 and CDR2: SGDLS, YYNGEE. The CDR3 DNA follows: TGTGCCAGCAACCCGATCGGGACTCTTTTGGAGGGCTACACCTTC. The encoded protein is CASNPIGTLLEGYTF.

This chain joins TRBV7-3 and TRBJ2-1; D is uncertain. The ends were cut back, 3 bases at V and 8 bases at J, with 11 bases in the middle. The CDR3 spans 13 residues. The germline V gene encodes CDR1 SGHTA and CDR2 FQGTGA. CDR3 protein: CASSLGMSDEQFF. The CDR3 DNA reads TGTGCCAGCAGCTTGGGCATGTCGGATGAGCAGTTCTTC.

Written as DNA, the CDR3 is TGTGCCAGCAGCTTTTCCGGACAGGGCTCACCCCTCCACTTT. Translated: CASSFSGQGSPLHF. The V gene is TRBV7-3, the J gene TRBJ1-6; TRBD1 aligns across 8 bases. The junction had 5 bases not matched to a gene; V was cut back by 3 bases and J by 10 bases. CDR1 is SGHTA, CDR2 FQGTGA, per germline. This CDR3 contains 14 residues.

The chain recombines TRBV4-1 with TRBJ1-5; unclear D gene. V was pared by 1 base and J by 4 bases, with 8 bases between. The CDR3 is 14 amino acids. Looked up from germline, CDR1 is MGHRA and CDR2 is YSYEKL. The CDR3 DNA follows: TGCGCCAGCAGCCAAGTAGGAGCTAATCAGCCCCAGCATTTT. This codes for CASSQVGANQPQHF.

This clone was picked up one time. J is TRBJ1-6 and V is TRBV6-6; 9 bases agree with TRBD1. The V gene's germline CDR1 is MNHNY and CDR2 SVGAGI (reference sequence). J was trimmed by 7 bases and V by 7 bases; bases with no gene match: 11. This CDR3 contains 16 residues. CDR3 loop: CASTKPDRGPNSPLHF. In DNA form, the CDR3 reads TGTGCCAGCACTAAACCGGACAGGGGCCCCAATTCACCCCTCCACTTT.

CDR3 loop: CASSKAGDWETQYF. The CDR3 DNA is TGTGCCAGTAGTAAAGCGGGGGATTGGGAGACCCAGTACTTC. The genes are TRBV19 and TRBJ2-5; the match to TRBD2 covers 8 bases. V lost 4 bases, J lost 5 bases, and 6 bases stayed unmatched. The CDR3 totals 14 residues. Germline CDR1 LNHDA, CDR2 SQIVND (reference sequence).

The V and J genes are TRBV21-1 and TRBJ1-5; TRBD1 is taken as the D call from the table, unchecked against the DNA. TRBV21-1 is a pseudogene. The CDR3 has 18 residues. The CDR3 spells CASSKVPPGQFSNQPQHF. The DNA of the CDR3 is TGTGCCAGCAGCAAAGTACCCCCGGGACAGTTTAGCAATCAGCCCCAGCATTTT.

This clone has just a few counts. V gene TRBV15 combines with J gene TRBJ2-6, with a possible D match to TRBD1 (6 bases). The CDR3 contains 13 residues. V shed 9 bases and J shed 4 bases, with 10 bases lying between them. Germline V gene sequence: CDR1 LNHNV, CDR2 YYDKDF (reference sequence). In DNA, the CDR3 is TGTGCCACACAGGGCCCCGGGGCCAACGTCCTGACTTTC. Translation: CATQGPGANVLTF. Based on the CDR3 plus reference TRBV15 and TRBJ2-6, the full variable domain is DAMVIQNPRYQVTQFGKPVTLSCSQTLNHNVMYWYQQKSSQAPKLLFHYYDKDFNNEADTPDNFQSRRPNTSFCFLDIRSPGLGDTAMYLCATQGPGANVLTFGAGSRLTVL.

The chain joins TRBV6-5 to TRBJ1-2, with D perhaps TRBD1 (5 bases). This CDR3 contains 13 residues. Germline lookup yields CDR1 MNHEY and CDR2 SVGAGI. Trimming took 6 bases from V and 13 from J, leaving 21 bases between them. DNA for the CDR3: TGTGCCAGCAGGAATCCCCCGCAGGGTGGGTCCACCTTC. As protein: CASRNPPQGGSTF.

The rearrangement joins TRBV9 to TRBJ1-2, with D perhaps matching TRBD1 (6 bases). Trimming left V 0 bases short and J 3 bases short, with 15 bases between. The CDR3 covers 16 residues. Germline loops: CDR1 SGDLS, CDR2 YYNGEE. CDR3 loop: CASSVEGHRSHYGYTF. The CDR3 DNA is TGTGCCAGCAGCGTAGAGGGACACCGGTCCCACTATGGCTACACCTTC.

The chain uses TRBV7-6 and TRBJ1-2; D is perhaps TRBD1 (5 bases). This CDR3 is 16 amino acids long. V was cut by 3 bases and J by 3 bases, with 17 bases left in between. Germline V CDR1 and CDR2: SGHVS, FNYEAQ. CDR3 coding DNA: TGTGCCAGCAGCTTCGAACCCAGCAAAGGGGACTATGGCTACACCTTC. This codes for CASSFEPSKGDYGYTF.

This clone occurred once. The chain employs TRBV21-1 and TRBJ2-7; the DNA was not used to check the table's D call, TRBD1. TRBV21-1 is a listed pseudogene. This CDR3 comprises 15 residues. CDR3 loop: CASSLRDRGSYEQYF. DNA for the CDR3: TGTGCCAGCAGCCTACGGGACAGGGGTTCCTACGAGCAGTACTTC.

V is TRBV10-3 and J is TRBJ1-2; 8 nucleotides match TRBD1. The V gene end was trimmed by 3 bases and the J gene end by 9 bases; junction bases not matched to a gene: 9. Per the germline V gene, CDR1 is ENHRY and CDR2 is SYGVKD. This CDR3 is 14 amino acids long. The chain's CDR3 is CAISDGQGLLRYTF. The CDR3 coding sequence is TGTGCCATCAGTGACGGACAGGGATTGTTACGCTACACCTTC.